Described below is a single T cell receptor (beta chain) sequence and its context. Its antigen remains unknown. Trimming cost V 0 bases and J 6 bases, with 10 bases left between them. The CDR3 covers 13 residues. CDR1 is SGDLS, CDR2 YYNGEE, per germline. Sequencing used immunoSEQ multiplex PCR; TCRdb keeps in-frame clones, though not all of them. The table records hundreds of thousands of clones, about 85% of them present only once. The data stem from a study of Ad26.COV2.S vaccination and SARS-CoV-2 variants. Treatment given: roughly 18 received Ad26.COV2.S at low or high dose, single or two shots; a few received placebo; per-sample allocation not given. Day 63 after the first vaccine or placebo injection was the time point for sampling. Overall study findings and caveats: From the TCR breadth and depth analyses, total T cell responses may have been underestimated.

Sequenced material: peripheral blood, taken in a trial of Ad26.COV2.S vaccine versus placebo. The gene calls are TRBV9 and TRBJ2-7, with D possibly matching TRBD1 (5 bases). The TCR was taken from a person between 18 and 65 years old who received the Ad26.COV2.S COVID-19 vaccine or a placebo. The CDR3 protein is CASSVDAGREQYF. Here the CDR3 DNA reads TGTGCCAGCAGCGTAGACGCAGGGCGCGAGCAGTACTTC.